The TCR beta chain under discussion was sequenced for a study of control samples from healthy donors and cancer patients. Germline CDR1 reads MDHEN; CDR2 reads SYDVKM. V gave up 5 bases and J gave up 2 bases; unmatched junction bases: 18. CDR3 length: 20 amino acids. TCRdb's table, derived via immunoSEQ multiplex PCR, lists solely in-frame clones and lacks some. This sample has around 94,000 clones, with 92% found just once. Sequences were obtained from blood. This receptor was taken from a woman aged 18 to 35 in good health. The V call is TRBV28, the J call TRBJ2-1; TRBD2 matches 10 bases. Here the CDR3 DNA reads TGTGCCAGCAGTCCCCCGGGTGGAGCGGGGGGGCCACAGACCTACAATGAGCAGTTCTTC. Translating gives CASSPPGGAGGPQTYNEQFF.